This TCR beta chain originates from a study of blood T cell repertoires in COVID-19. Study overall: The analysed material was cDNA or gDNA that came from T cells, B-cell-depleted T cells, or PBMCs.

Germline assignment: CDR1 SGDLS and CDR2 YYNGEE. V lost 4 bases and J lost 1, with 14 bases in between. The CDR3 runs 15 residues. Source study methods: Reference gene primer amplification gave estimated nucleated cell counts. Data came from immunoSEQ multiplex PCR; TCRdb stores just in-frame clones and leaves some out. From that table come the V and J calls and clone size; the DNA was used to work out D and trimming. The table records 250,000 to 300,000 clones, 84% of them present only once. This sequence was found in a man between 60 and 75 years old with acute or convalescent COVID-19. The sequencing sample was made of peripheral blood. This chain connects TRBV9 to TRBJ1-1; tentative D call: TRBD1 (6 bases). As DNA, the CDR3 is TGTGCCAGCAGCACGAGACCGACAGGGAACACTGAAGCTTTCTTT. Its translation: CASSTRPTGNTEAFF.